One sample yielded the 22 T cell receptor beta chains listed below, sequenced in a study of shared clonotypes between healthy human individuals. Libraries were prepared by immunoSEQ multiplex PCR; TCRdb keeps only in-frame clonotypes and omits some of them. The sample lists nearly 750,000 clones, just under 75% occurring once. The source material was memory CD4+ T cells sorted from blood. The sample's subset: CD45RA-negative fraction. The source is a woman aged 25 to 39 in good health.

This clone has only a few counts. The V call is TRBV9, the J call TRBJ2-7, with TRBD2 identical over 7 bases. This CDR3 is 14 amino acids long. V lost 2 bases, J lost 6 bases, and 8 bases stayed unmatched. The V gene's germline CDR1 is SGDLS and CDR2 YYNGEE. Here the CDR3 reads CASSVRSGTSEQYF. CDR3 coding DNA: TGTGCCAGCAGCGTTAGAAGCGGGACCTCCGAGCAGTACTTC.

There are a few counts of this clone. The V gene is TRBV18, the J gene TRBJ1-1; 7 bases fit TRBD1. CDR1 and CDR2 (germline): KGHSH, LQKENI. This CDR3 is 13 amino acids long. The J segment lost 7 bases and the V segment lost 1 base, leaving 3 bases of the junction unmatched. The CDR3 coding sequence is TGTGCCAGCTCACCACGTCAGGGGGTTGAAGCTTTCTTT. The encoded protein is CASSPRQGVEAFF. Based on the CDR3 plus reference TRBV18 and TRBJ1-1, the full variable domain is NAGVMQNPRHLVRRRGQEARLRCSPMKGHSHVYWYRQLPEEGLKFMVYLQKENIIDESGMPKERFSAEFPKEGPSILRIQQVVRGDSAAYFCASSPRQGVEAFFGQGTRLTVV.

V and J are TRBV28 and TRBJ2-6; D gene uncertain. Germline CDR1 reads MDHEN; CDR2 reads SYDVKM. V shed 8 bases and J shed 0 bases, with 14 bases lying between them. This CDR3 is 16 amino acids long. CDR3 DNA sequence: TGTGCCAGCGGAAACCCGACTGGCTCTGGGGCCAACGTCCTGACTTTC. Translating gives CASGNPTGSGANVLTF.

The chain carries TRBV2 and TRBJ2-5; 12 bases match TRBD2. The ends lost 6 bases at V and 1 base at J; junction bases unmatched: 9. The length of the CDR3 is 17 residues. Per the germline V gene, CDR1 is SNHLY and CDR2 is FYNNEI. The CDR3 here is CASRGGRTSGIQETQYF. In nucleotides, the CDR3 is TGTGCCAGCAGAGGAGGGAGGACTAGCGGGATCCAAGAGACCCAGTACTTC.

This chain uses TRBV7-7 with TRBJ1-4; D unclear. Trimming removed 4 bases at V and 0 bases at J, with 12 bases between. CDR1 SSHAT and CDR2 FNYEAQ come from the germline V gene (reference sequence). This CDR3 has 16 amino acids. CDR3 region: CASSSAPPTTNEKLFF. CDR3 DNA sequence: TGTGCCAGCAGCTCGGCCCCCCCGACAACTAATGAAAAACTGTTTTTT.

The CDR3, as DNA: TGTGCCAGCAGTTTCCCTCGGGAAGGAGGGGGGTACGAGCAGTACTTC. Amino acid sequence: CASSFPREGGGYEQYF. The chain is built from TRBV28 and TRBJ2-7; perhaps D is TRBD1 or TRBD2 (6 bases each). Trimming left V 3 bases short and J 4 bases short, with 19 bases between. CDR1 and CDR2 from the germline V gene are MDHEN and SYDVKM. The length of the CDR3 is 16 residues.

This clone was seen just once. The genes are TRBV30 and TRBJ2-1; D remains unclear. The CDR3 has 13 amino acids. Germline CDR1 is GTSNPN and CDR2 is SVGIG (reference sequence). With 0 bases removed from V and 5 bases from J, the gap between germline ends came to 8 bases. CDR3 sequence: CAWSVGLDNEQFF. CDR3 sequence (DNA): TGTGCCTGGAGTGTGGGCCTGGACAATGAGCAGTTCTTC.

CDR3 sequence reads: CASSLAGGEETQYF. The DNA of the CDR3 is TGTGCCAGCAGCTTAGCCGGGGGCGAAGAGACCCAGTACTTC. The chain has TRBV7-3 and TRBJ2-5, with D possibly being TRBD1 or TRBD2 (6 bases each). This CDR3 is 14 amino acids long. Germline loops: CDR1 SGHTA, CDR2 FQGTGA. Trimming took off 2 bases at V and 3 bases at J, with 10 bases between the two ends.

This clone was detected only a few times. The V gene is TRBV19, the J gene TRBJ1-5; D gene uncertain. The CDR3 spans 13 residues. Germline values: CDR1 LNHDA, CDR2 SQIVND (reference sequence). Trimming pared 10 bases from V and 1 base from J, leaving 11 bases between. For the CDR3, the DNA is TGTGCCATCGCGGCGGGCAGCAATCAGCCCCAGCATTTT. Its translation is CAIAAGSNQPQHF.

This clone was counted only a few times. The rearrangement uses TRBV4-1 and TRBJ1-2; the D gene is possibly TRBD1 (6 bases). This CDR3 has 16 amino acids. V was trimmed by 0 bases and J by 4 bases, leaving 15 bases between them. CDR1 is MGHRA and CDR2 is YSYEKL in the germline V gene. CDR3 sequence reads: CASSQETGGRGYGYTF. The DNA for the CDR3 is TGCGCCAGCAGCCAAGAAACGGGTGGCAGGGGCTATGGCTACACCTTC.

As to this clone: The same CDR3 arises from other DNA sequences in this sample as well. The chain employs TRBV5-1 and TRBJ1-1; 7 positions agree with TRBD1. V shed 5 bases and J 0 bases; nucleotides not matched to a gene: 4. The CDR3 has 14 residues. Germline V gene data show CDR1 as SGHRS and CDR2 as YFSETQ. The CDR3 bases are TGCGCCAGCAGTCTACAGGGGATGAACACTGAAGCTTTCTTT. Translating gives CASSLQGMNTEAFF.

In regard to this clone: Other DNA sequences in the same sample also yield this CDR3. The chain couples TRBV5-4 to TRBJ2-1; 13 bases are a match to TRBD2. V lost 8 bases and J lost 10; bases outside the gene matches: 9. Germline CDR1 is SGHNT and CDR2 is YYREEE (reference sequence). There are 14 residues in the CDR3. The CDR3 nucleotides read TGTGCCAGTAGCCCTGGACTAGCGGGAGTGGAGCAGTTCTTC. Its translation is CASSPGLAGVEQFF.

This clone was seen more than once but under ten times. This chain connects TRBV19 to TRBJ1-2; the D is unclear. The V gene's germline CDR1 is LNHDA and CDR2 SQIVND (reference sequence). The CDR3 covers 14 residues. Trimming left V 6 bases short and J 3 bases short, with 14 bases between. CDR3 loop: CASRVGPGDYGYTF. As DNA, the CDR3 is TGTGCCAGTAGAGTCGGACCTGGGGACTATGGCTACACCTTC.

The chain carries TRBV20-1 and TRBJ2-7; D may be TRBD1 or TRBD2 (5 bases each). The germline V gene encodes CDR1 DFQATT and CDR2 SNEGSKA (reference sequence). Deletions cut 5 bases from V and 3 bases from J, with 8 bases between. The CDR3 sequence is 11 residues long. The CDR3, as DNA: TGCAGTGCTGGGACCGGCTACGAGCAGTACTTC. It specifies CSAGTGYEQYF.

V and J are TRBV28 and TRBJ2-1; D is uncertain. The germline CDR1 and CDR2 sequences are MDHEN and SYDVKM. The length of the CDR3 is 13 residues. The germline V and J ends were trimmed by 2 bases and 15 bases, with 17 bases remaining between them. The chain's CDR3 is CASSLNRAPNPFF. CDR3 DNA sequence: TGTGCCAGCAGTTTAAACCGAGCACCAAACCCGTTCTTC.

This rearrangement joins TRBV5-4 to TRBJ2-7, with 11 bases lining up with TRBD2. The V and J ends lost 3 bases and 4 bases, in that order; junction bases with no gene match: 3. The CDR3 extends over 14 amino acids. CDR1 and CDR2 (germline): SGHNT, YYREEE (reference sequence). DNA of the CDR3: TGTGCCAGCAGCTCAACTAGCGGGAGTTACGAGCAGTACTTC. Protein sequence: CASSSTSGSYEQYF.

This clone was detected a few times. Other DNA sequences within the sample encode an identical CDR3. The chain employs TRBV2 and TRBJ2-5; D unclear. The length of the CDR3 is 11 residues. CDR1 SNHLY and CDR2 FYNNEI come from the germline V gene. Trimming removed 2 bases at V and 4 bases at J, with 2 bases between. As DNA, the CDR3 is TGTGCCAGCAGTGAACCAGAGACCCAGTACTTC. It encodes CASSEPETQYF. Complete variable domain (other parts from reference TRBV2 and TRBJ2-5): EPEVTQTPSHQVTQMGQEVILRCVPISNHLYFYWYRQILGQKVEFLVSFYNNEISEKSEIFDDQFSVERPDGSNFTLKIRSTKLEDSAMYFCASSEPETQYFGPGTRLLVL.

This clone occurred a few times. The chain recombines TRBV10-3 with TRBJ2-1; no clear D gene. The CDR3 has 11 residues. Trimming left V 2 bases short and J 10 bases short, with 6 bases between. Germline CDR1 is ENHRY and CDR2 is SYGVKD. CDR3 sequence: CAISENREQFF. The DNA of the CDR3 is TGTGCCATCAGTGAGAATAGGGAGCAGTTCTTC.

This clone was seen repeatedly, ten times or more. This sequence joins TRBV19 and TRBJ1-2; 9 nucleotides match TRBD1. V was pared by 4 bases and J by 4 bases, with 4 bases of the junction left unmatched. Germline V gene sequence: CDR1 LNHDA, CDR2 SQIVND (reference sequence). This CDR3 comprises 14 residues. The CDR3 DNA reads as TGTGCCAGTAGTACACTGGACAGGGGCTATGGCTACACCTTC. Amino acids: CASSTLDRGYGYTF.

The J gene is TRBJ2-1, the V gene TRBV5-1; no firm D call. Germline CDR1 SGHRS, CDR2 YFSETQ. Trimming removed 0 bases at V and 0 bases at J, with 10 bases between. The CDR3 is 16 amino acids. This chain's CDR3 is CASSLVETSSYNEQFF. Here the CDR3 DNA reads TGCGCCAGCAGCTTGGTCGAGACCAGCTCCTACAATGAGCAGTTCTTC. Full variable domain (outside the CDR3, taken from reference TRBV5-1 and TRBJ2-1): KAGVTQTPRYLIKTRGQQVTLSCSPISGHRSVSWYQQTPGQGLQFLFEYFSETQRNKGNFPGRFSGRQFSNSRSEMNVSTLELGDSALYLCASSLVETSSYNEQFFGPGTRLTVL.

This chain links TRBV28 with TRBJ2-1; 7 bases fit TRBD2. Germline V gives CDR1 MDHEN, CDR2 SYDVKM. The CDR3 totals 16 residues. V shed 1 base, J shed 7 bases, and the junction held 10 bases outside the gene matches. The CDR3 coding sequence is TGTGCCAGCAGTTTATATCCCCAGGACGGGAGGAATGAGCAGTTCTTC. Translation: CASSLYPQDGRNEQFF.

This clone has a count of ten or more. Other DNA sequences in this specimen translate into the identical CDR3. The V call is TRBV27, the J call TRBJ1-1; D might be TRBD1 (6 bases). In germline, CDR1 is MNHEY, CDR2 SMNVEV (reference sequence). The CDR3 length is 14 residues. Trimming pared 4 bases from V and 1 base from J, leaving 10 bases between. CDR3 region: CASSSLRGNTEAFF. The CDR3 DNA reads as TGTGCCAGCAGTTCCCTCAGGGGGAACACTGAAGCTTTCTTT.